This passage covers 15 T cell receptor beta chains from one sample sequenced in a study of blood T cells in healthy people across ages. It was with a sample-barcoded 5' primer and a J-beta primer mix that a second PCR of about 7 to 12 cycles was run. TCRdb re-derived calls from the 5' RACE reads in MiXCR, one entry per CDR3 protein. The data contain more than 900,000 distinct CDR3 sequences, around 29% of them singletons. The same sample was also used in a study of T cells of mothers and their children.

Sequenced sample: blood. These receptors were obtained from a woman in her forties in good health.

This clonotype appeared a few times. This chain connects TRBV7-2 to TRBJ2-4; D is undetermined. Trimming took off 6 bases at V and 1 base at J, with 31 bases between the two ends. Looked up from germline, CDR1 is SGHTA and CDR2 is FQGNSA. CDR3 length: 21 residues. CDR3 loop: CASSYTEQIYQTKRAKNIQYF. CDR3 DNA sequence: TGTGCCAGCAGTTATACAGAGCAGATCTATCAAACCAAGCGTGCCAAAAACATTCAGTACTTC. The full variable domain, in which reference TRBV7-2 and TRBJ2-4 provide the parts outside the CDR3, is GAGVSQSPSNKVTEKGKDVELRCDPISGHTALYWYRQSLGQGLEFLIYFQGNSAPDKSGLPSDRFSAERTGGSVSTLTIQRTQQEDSAVYLCASSYTEQIYQTKRAKNIQYFGAGTRLSVL.

V gene TRBV5-6 combines with J gene TRBJ2-3, with D possibly being TRBD2 (5 bases). Trimming took off 1 base at V and 1 base at J, with 10 bases between the two ends. This CDR3 comprises 15 residues. From germline, CDR1 is SGHDT and CDR2 YYEEEE. CDR3 DNA: TGTGCCAGCAGCTTGTACGGGGTCGGCACAGATACGCAGTATTTT. Protein: CASSLYGVGTDTQYF.

V usage is TRBV4-3 and J usage is TRBJ2-3; D is uncertain. The CDR3 runs to 13 residues. Germline assignment: CDR1 LGHNA and CDR2 YSLEER. Trimming pared 4 bases from V and 4 bases from J, leaving 9 bases between. The CDR3 loop reads CASSLRNPDTQYF. The CDR3 region has the DNA TGCGCCAGCAGCCTCCGTAACCCAGATACGCAGTATTTT.

The chain uses TRBV7-2 and TRBJ2-3; no reliable D call. V lost 4 bases to trimming and J lost 0 bases, with 14 bases between them. Germline V CDR1 and CDR2: SGHTA, FQGNSA. This CDR3 is 16 amino acids long. CDR3 coding DNA: TGTGCCAGCAGCTCCAGCCAGGCGCCTAGCACAGATACGCAGTATTTT. Its protein is CASSSSQAPSTDTQYF. The variable domain in full, completed from reference TRBV7-2 and TRBJ2-3, reads GAGVSQSPSNKVTEKGKDVELRCDPISGHTALYWYRQSLGQGLEFLIYFQGNSAPDKSGLPSDRFSAERTGGSVSTLTIQRTQQEDSAVYLCASSSSQAPSTDTQYFGPGTRLTVL.

This chain joins TRBV5-1 and TRBJ2-4; 11 positions match TRBD2. CDR1 is SGHRS, CDR2 YFSETQ, per germline. The J segment lost 4 bases and the V segment lost 8 bases, leaving 8 bases of the junction unmatched. The CDR3 contains 15 residues. CDR3 region: CARESSGGAKNIQYF. Written as DNA, the CDR3 is TGCGCCAGGGAGAGTAGCGGGGGGGCGAAAAACATTCAGTACTTC.

As regards this clonotype: Being one base from a much bigger clone, this may be a read error. This rearrangement joins TRBV6-2 or TRBV6-3 to TRBJ2-6, with D uncertain. V gave up 7 bases and J gave up 2 bases, with 0 bases separating them. There are 11 residues in the CDR3. Germline CDR1 reads MNHEY; CDR2 reads SVGEGT. The CDR3 sequence: CASTGANVLTF. The CDR3 DNA reads as TGTGCCAGCACTGGGGCCAACGTCCTGACTTTC.

The sample holds a few counts of this clonotype. V is TRBV7-2 and J is TRBJ2-3, with 12 bases lining up with TRBD2. Germline lookup yields CDR1 SGHTA and CDR2 FQGNSA. Germline trimming cut 3 bases from V and 3 bases from J; bases unmatched to any gene: 7. This CDR3 has 17 amino acids. CDR3 amino acids: CASSLSGLAGRTDTQYF. Written as DNA, the CDR3 is TGTGCCAGCAGCTTGTCAGGACTAGCGGGGAGAACAGATACGCAGTATTTT.

This chain uses TRBV7-4 with TRBJ1-5, with 12 bases that match TRBD1. After removal of 5 bases from V and 0 bases from J, the junction contained 5 bases not matched to a gene. Germline V gene data show CDR1 as SGHVT and CDR2 as SQSDAQ. This CDR3 is 17 amino acids long. The CDR3 sequence is CASSAGTGGISNQPQHF. CDR3 coding DNA: TGTGCCAGCAGCGCCGGGACAGGGGGCATTAGCAATCAGCCCCAGCATTTT.

This chain links TRBV6-6 with TRBJ2-3, with 10 nucleotides matching TRBD2. The ends lost 6 bases at V and 5 bases at J; junction bases unmatched: 5. The CDR3 runs to 14 residues. Looked up from germline, CDR1 is MNHNY and CDR2 is SVGAGI (reference sequence). The CDR3 here is CASRQAGGQDTQYF. The CDR3 region has the DNA TGTGCCAGCAGACAAGCGGGGGGGCAAGATACGCAGTATTTT.

This clonotype was counted ten times or more. The V and J genes are TRBV29-1 and TRBJ1-2, with 12 bases aligning to TRBD1. CDR1 SQVTM and CDR2 ANQGSEA come from the germline V gene. The CDR3 is 15 residues long. Trimming removed 3 bases from V and 5 bases from J; junction bases left unmatched: 7. For the CDR3, the DNA is TGCAGCGTTGATCCGGGACAGGGGGCAAGATATGGCTACACCTTC. As protein: CSVDPGQGARYGYTF. The variable domain in full, completed from reference TRBV29-1 and TRBJ1-2, reads SAVISQKPSRDICQRGTSLTIQCQVDSQVTMMFWYRQQPGQSLTLIATANQGSEATYESGFVIDKFPISRPNLTFSTLTVSNMSPEDSSIYLCSVDPGQGARYGYTFGSGTRLTVV.

The genes are TRBV28 and TRBJ1-5, with D possibly being TRBD1 (5 bases). The CDR3 loop spans 13 amino acids. V dropped 4 bases and J dropped 6 bases, with 10 bases sitting between them. The V gene's germline CDR1 is MDHEN and CDR2 SYDVKM. CDR3 protein: CASSSPTGQPQHF. Here the CDR3 DNA reads TGTGCCAGCAGTTCTCCAACAGGTCAGCCCCAGCATTTT.

This clonotype showed up many times. The CDR3 DNA is TGCGCCAGCAGCCAGAAATTCTCTGGGGCCAACGTCCTGACTTTC. This encodes CASSQKFSGANVLTF. The V call is TRBV4-3, the J call TRBJ2-6; D is undetermined. This CDR3 comprises 15 residues. The V end was cut by 3 bases, the J end by 0 bases, with 6 bases between. The germline gives CDR1 LGHNA, CDR2 YSLEER.

At least ten counts were recorded for this clonotype. The V gene is TRBV14, the J gene TRBJ2-7, with 11 bases lining up with TRBD2. Germline CDR1 SGHDN, CDR2 FVKESK. The CDR3 runs 15 residues. V shed 4 bases and J 0 bases; nucleotides not matched to a gene: 2. As DNA, the CDR3 is TGTGCCAGCAGCCTACTAGCGGGGGTCTCCTACGAGCAGTACTTC. It encodes CASSLLAGVSYEQYF.

For this clonotype: A junction boundary mismatches the germline segment, possibly from a read error. The V gene is TRBV24-1, the J gene TRBJ1-2; D gene uncertain. The CDR3 has 14 residues. Looked up from germline, CDR1 is KGHDR and CDR2 is SFDVKD. In nucleotides, the CDR3 is TGTGCCGCCAGTGATTTGGGGTCGGATCGTGGCTACACCTTC. This sequence encodes CAASDLGSDRGYTF.

In this sample, this clonotype turned up a few times. The chain uses TRBV5-1 and TRBJ1-1; maybe TRBD1 (6 bases). The CDR3 consists of 13 residues. V gave up 4 bases and J gave up 6 bases, with 13 bases separating them. The germline CDR1 and CDR2 sequences are SGHRS and YFSETQ. This CDR3 reads CASSPMGAPEAFF. The CDR3 nucleotides are TGCGCCAGCAGCCCTATGGGGGCCCCTGAAGCTTTCTTT.